This is a list of T cell receptor beta chains from one sample in a study of response to subunit inactivated influenza vaccine. TCRdb passed the RT-PCR reads through MiXCR, listing each CDR3 protein once. The sample has around 540,000 distinct CDR3 sequences; 12% are singletons. The specimen was PBMCs from blood, collected on the day of vaccination. The receptors were sampled from a man aged 45-65 years who received an inactivated influenza vaccine. CDR3s include the opening cysteine and the closing phenylalanine or tryptophan. A D gene is named only where the DNA matches it firmly. A row's size may be missing; if present it is once, few, many or a size class.

v_call,j_call,d_call,clone_size,cdr3_nt,cdr3_aa
TRBV27,TRBJ2-7,.,few,TGTGCCGCTAAACGGGCAGGGGACTCCTACGAGCAGTACTTC,CAAKRAGDSYEQYF
TRBV12-3/TRBV12-4,TRBJ1-6,TRBD1,many,TGTGCCAGCAGTCTCGGGACAGTATTCTCACCCCTCCACTTT,CASSLGTVFSPLHF
TRBV29-1,TRBJ2-7,.,many,TGCAGCGTTGGGGCAGGTCCTTACTACGAGCAGTACTTC,CSVGAGPYYEQYF
TRBV18,TRBJ2-7,.,.,TGTGCCAGCTCACCTTCTGATAAGTATCCCTACGAGCAGTACTTC,CASSPSDKYPYEQYF
TRBV7-7,TRBJ2-5,TRBD2,.,TGTGCTAGCAGCTCAGAACTAGCGGGGGGGCGAGAGACCCAGTACTTC,CASSSELAGGRETQYF
TRBV25-1,TRBJ1-1,.,.,TGTGCCAGCAGTGAACCTAGGCCTGACACTGAAGCTTTCTTT,CASSEPRPDTEAFF
TRBV5-1,TRBJ2-1,TRBD1,few,TGCGCCAGCAGCCCCCCACCGGGACAGGTCATCGGTGAGCAGTTCTTC,CASSPPPGQVIGEQFF
TRBV7-2,TRBJ2-1,.,few,TGTGCCAGCACCCTCGGAGGGAGCGGGTCTGGGGAGCAGTTCTTC,CASTLGGSGSGEQFF
TRBV4-1,TRBJ2-1,.,.,TGCGCCAGCAGCCAGCGTGCTAGCGCTTACAATGAGCAGTTCTTC,CASSQRASAYNEQFF
TRBV7-2,TRBJ2-7,.,many,TGTGCCAGCAGCTTAGCGTCCGGGGCCGAGCAGTACTTC,CASSLASGAEQYF
TRBV10-1,TRBJ2-7,TRBD1,.,TGCGCCAGCGGGGGACAGGGCTCGAGGGAGCAGTACTTC,CASGGQGSREQYF
TRBV28,TRBJ2-7,TRBD2,.,TGTGCCAGCAGTTTAGATTTAGCGGGGGGCACTTCCTACGAGCAGTACTTC,CASSLDLAGGTSYEQYF
TRBV14,TRBJ2-5,.,few,TGTGCCAGCAGCCAAGAACGACCGGGGACGTACCAAGAGACCCAGTACTTC,CASSQERPGTYQETQYF
TRBV4-1,TRBJ2-1,.,.,TGCGGCAGCAGCCAAGATCTAGTCCCCAAGGAACAGTTCTTC,CGSSQDLVPKEQFF
TRBV20-1,TRBJ2-7,.,.,TGCAGTGCTTATTCCGGGACACGGTACGAGCAGTACTTC,CSAYSGTRYEQYF
TRBV18,TRBJ2-1,.,.,TGTGCCAGCTCACCTAAGATGGGGGAGCAGTTCTTC,CASSPKMGEQFF
TRBV4-3,TRBJ1-6,.,few,TGCGCCAGCAGCCAGGGCTGGACCAGCTCCTATAATTCACCCCTCCACTTT,CASSQGWTSSYNSPLHF
TRBV7-2,TRBJ2-1,.,few,TGTGCCAGCAGCTTACAGGCTAGCCTTACTGATGAGCAGTTCTTC,CASSLQASLTDEQFF
TRBV5-1,TRBJ2-5,.,few,TGCGCCAGCAGCTTGTTTTCCGGTCCGGAAGAGACCCAGTACTTC,CASSLFSGPEETQYF
TRBV6-2/TRBV6-3,TRBJ2-7,.,few,TGTGCCAGCAGTTACTCTTTGGACGGGATTTCCTACGAGCAGTACTTC,CASSYSLDGISYEQYF
TRBV6-1,TRBJ1-4,TRBD1,.,TGTGCCAGCAGTCAAGGACAGGGTCCCTTGGGGGCAACTAATGAAAAACTGTTTTTT,CASSQGQGPLGATNEKLFF
TRBV28,TRBJ1-1,TRBD1,few,TGTGCCAGCAGTCCGCAGGGGGCGTGGAACACTGAAGCTTTCTTT,CASSPQGAWNTEAFF
TRBV20-1,TRBJ2-4,.,.,TGCAGTGCTAGTCGGGGGGCTGGAAACATTCAGTACTTC,CSASRGAGNIQYF
TRBV20-1,TRBJ2-3,.,few,TGCAGTGCTAGAGATCCGGGGATTACGCAGTATTTT,CSARDPGITQYF
TRBV28,TRBJ2-1,.,.,TGTGCCAGCAGTTTACTATATCTGGGGGGCAATGAGCAGTTCTTC,CASSLLYLGGNEQFF
TRBV6-5,TRBJ1-1,.,.,TGTGCCAGCAGTTACCGTCGACAGAACACTGAAGCTTTCTTT,CASSYRRQNTEAFF
TRBV7-9,TRBJ2-3,TRBD2,.,TGTGCCAGCAGCTGGACTAGCGGGAGTGCAGATACGCAGTATTTT,CASSWTSGSADTQYF
TRBV29-1,TRBJ2-1,TRBD2,few,TGCAGCGTTCTGCGAAGGGCTAGCGGGAGGGTCAATGAGCAGTTCTTC,CSVLRRASGRVNEQFF
TRBV19,TRBJ2-7,.,few,TGTGCCACCAGTACAGGGACCTCCTACGAGCAGTACTTC,CATSTGTSYEQYF
TRBV6-2/TRBV6-3,TRBJ2-1,TRBD2,.,TGTGCCAGCACCCGAGGCTTGACTAGCGGGGGTTACAATGAGCAGTTCTTC,CASTRGLTSGGYNEQFF
TRBV12-3/TRBV12-4,TRBJ2-3,TRBD2,.,TGTGCCAGCAGTTTAATCGGGGGGTTTGATACGCAGTATTTT,CASSLIGGFDTQYF
TRBV6-1,TRBJ2-1,.,few,TGTGCCAGCAGTCAAGAGGGGGTGCGTTCTTGGAACAATGAGCAGTTCTTC,CASSQEGVRSWNNEQFF
TRBV28,TRBJ2-2,.,.,TGTGCCAGCAGTTTTCCGGCCTCTGGAGCCGGGGAGCTGTTTTTT,CASSFPASGAGELFF
TRBV19,TRBJ2-7,.,.,TGTGCCAGTAGCGGGGGACCTTTTTACGAGCAGTACTTC,CASSGGPFYEQYF
TRBV13,TRBJ2-2,TRBD2,.,TGTGCCAGCAGCCCTAGACGGAGCGGGAGGTACACCGGGGAGCTGTTTTTT,CASSPRRSGRYTGELFF
TRBV20-1,TRBJ2-7,.,.,TGCAGTGCTAGATTGGCAGGCGCCAGGGTATCCTTCGAGCAGTACTTC,CSARLAGARVSFEQYF